This T cell receptor (beta chain) comes out of a study of blood T cell repertoires in COVID-19. Study-wide context: Sites in the United States, Italy and Spain provided acute and convalescent COVID-19 samples. PBMCs, B-cell-depleted T cells, or T cells provided the cDNA or gDNA that made up the material.

Germline CDR1 is KGHSH and CDR2 is LQKENI. There are 16 residues in the CDR3. V shed 3 bases, J shed 10 bases, and the junction held 12 bases outside the gene matches. Only in-frame clones appear in the TCRdb table, and some are missing; sequencing was by immunoSEQ multiplex PCR. The sample consists of about 260,000 clones, around 90% of them appearing once. While infection was still active, Seattle patients were enrolled and then followed longitudinally. This clonotype was sampled from a young adult with COVID-19, enrolled during active disease. J is TRBJ2-1 and V is TRBV18; 10 positions agree with TRBD2. Sequencing used peripheral blood. The CDR3 bases are TGTGCCAGCTCACCGTCGGGGCTAGCGGGAGCGGGAGAGCAGTTCTTC. This codes for CASSPSGLAGAGEQFF.